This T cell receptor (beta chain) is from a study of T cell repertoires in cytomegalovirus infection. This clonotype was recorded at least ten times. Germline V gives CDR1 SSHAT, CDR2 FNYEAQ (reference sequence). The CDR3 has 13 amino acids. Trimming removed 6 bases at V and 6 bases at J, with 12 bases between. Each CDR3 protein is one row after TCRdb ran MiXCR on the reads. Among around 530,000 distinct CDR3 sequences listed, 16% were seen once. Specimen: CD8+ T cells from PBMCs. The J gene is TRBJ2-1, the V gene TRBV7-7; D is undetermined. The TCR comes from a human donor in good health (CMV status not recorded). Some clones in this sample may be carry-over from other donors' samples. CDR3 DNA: TGTGCCAGCAGTAACGCTGTGACCAATGAGCAGTTCTTC. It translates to CASSNAVTNEQFF.